One and the same sample provided the 32 T cell receptor beta chains below, sequenced in a study of patients and donors after allogeneic stem cell transplantation. TCRdb called the RT-PCR reads again in MiXCR, with one record for every CDR3 protein. The data contain around 200,000 distinct CDR3 sequences, around 40% of them seen just once; the ten biggest clones take up 9.5% to 13%. Sequenced material: blood, either unsorted or a sorted T cell fraction (not recorded which). These receptor sequences come from a human donor who was either an allogeneic HSCT recipient or a stem cell or donor lymphocyte infusion donor (not recorded which). It is not recorded whose cells these are; they may come from a transplant donor.

This clonotype was counted between two and nine times. This chain links TRBV3-1 with TRBJ2-3; TRBD2 matches at 11 bases. CDR3 size: 15 residues. V lost 6 bases, J lost 7 bases, and 9 bases stayed unmatched. The germline V gene encodes CDR1 LGHDT and CDR2 YNNKEL (reference sequence). The CDR3 reads CASSQLAGAANTQYF. The CDR3 DNA reads as TGTGCCAGCAGTCAACTAGCGGGGGCCGCGAATACGCAGTATTTT.

The J gene is TRBJ1-1, the V gene TRBV18, with 7 bases that match TRBD1. Germline lookup yields CDR1 KGHSH and CDR2 LQKENI. CDR3 length equals 14 residues. With 6 bases clipped from V and 1 base from J, the junction kept 5 bases outside the gene matches. Here the CDR3 DNA reads TGTGCCAGCTCCCGGGACAGTAGGAACACTGAAGCTTTCTTT. It encodes CASSRDSRNTEAFF.

This clonotype was seen only a few times. J is TRBJ2-2 and V is TRBV6-1; TRBD1 aligns across 12 bases. This CDR3 is 17 amino acids long. Germline V lookup: CDR1 MNHNS, CDR2 SASEGT. The V gene end was trimmed by 5 bases and the J gene end by 6 bases; junction bases not matched to a gene: 10. The CDR3: CASSPRTGQGASGELFF. CDR3 DNA: TGTGCCAGCAGTCCACGTACGGGACAGGGGGCATCCGGGGAGCTGTTTTTT.

The chain recombines TRBV4-3 with TRBJ1-4; 7 bases map to TRBD1. With V trimmed by 0 bases and J by 0 bases, 7 bases remained unmatched. This CDR3 region has 18 residues. Germline V gene lookup returns CDR1 LGHNA and CDR2 YSLEER. The CDR3 DNA follows: TGCGCCAGCAGCCAAGATTTGCAGGGGGTAGCAACTAATGAAAAACTGTTTTTT. Amino acids: CASSQDLQGVATNEKLFF.

The gene calls are TRBV5-5 and TRBJ1-2, with TRBD1 identical over 7 bases. With V trimmed by 0 bases and J by 3 bases, 2 bases remained unmatched. The CDR3 covers 14 residues. The germline V gene has CDR1 SGHKS and CDR2 YYEKEE (reference sequence). CDR3 sequence: CASSLGDSYYGYTF. In DNA form, the CDR3 reads TGTGCCAGCAGCTTGGGGGACAGCTACTATGGCTACACCTTC. Complete variable domain (other parts from reference TRBV5-5 and TRBJ1-2): DAGVTQSPTHLIKTRGQQVTLRCSPISGHKSVSWYQQVLGQGPQFIFQYYEKEERGRGNFPDRFSARQFPNYSSELNVNALLLGDSALYLCASSLGDSYYGYTFGSGTRLTVV.

The rearrangement uses TRBV5-1 and TRBJ2-5; D may be TRBD1 or TRBD2 (6 bases each). This CDR3 is 16 amino acids long. With 1 base removed from V and 2 bases from J, the gap between germline ends came to 15 bases. Germline CDR1 is SGHRS and CDR2 is YFSETQ. For the CDR3, the DNA is TGCGCCAGCAGCTTGAATTATGGAGGGGGTCAAGAGACCCAGTACTTC. Residues: CASSLNYGGGQETQYF.

The chain combines TRBV27 with TRBJ1-4; 7 nucleotides line up with TRBD1. The CDR3 has 14 amino acids. From germline, CDR1 is MNHEY and CDR2 SMNVEV (reference sequence). The V gene end was trimmed by 5 bases and the J gene end by 7 bases; junction bases not matched to a gene: 7. The CDR3 loop reads CASSLLWDSEKLFF. The CDR3, as DNA: TGTGCCAGCAGTCTCCTCTGGGACAGTGAAAAACTGTTTTTT.

The J gene is TRBJ1-2, the V gene TRBV29-1, with TRBD1 matching over 8 bases. Germline assignment: CDR1 SQVTM and CDR2 ANQGSEA. The J segment lost 7 bases and the V segment lost 3 bases, leaving 7 bases of the junction unmatched. The CDR3 consists of 13 residues. The CDR3 region has the DNA TGCAGCGTTGAGGTGGGACAGGTCTCTGGCTACACCTTC. Its protein product is CSVEVGQVSGYTF.

The rearrangement links TRBV10-3 to TRBJ1-2, with 9 bases aligning to TRBD1. This CDR3 comprises 15 residues. The J segment lost 6 bases and the V segment lost 6 bases, leaving 11 bases of the junction unmatched. The germline V gene encodes CDR1 ENHRY and CDR2 SYGVKD. The CDR3 DNA reads as TGTGCCATCAGGGGACAGGGTAGGGCCCTCCATGGCTACACCTTC. Protein product: CAIRGQGRALHGYTF.

The V and J genes are TRBV6-2 or TRBV6-3 and TRBJ1-5; no firm D call. CDR3 length: 13 amino acids. Trimming took off 8 bases at V and 6 bases at J, with 14 bases between the two ends. CDR1 is MNHEY and CDR2 is SVGEGT in the germline V gene. This chain's CDR3 is CASGLLISQPQHF. Written as DNA, the CDR3 is TGTGCCAGCGGACTACTTATTAGTCAGCCCCAGCATTTT.

The V call is TRBV12-3 or TRBV12-4, the J call TRBJ2-7; D gene ambiguous. Trimming cost V 2 bases and J 10 bases, with 15 bases left between them. The CDR3 extends over 13 amino acids. Here the CDR3 DNA reads TGTGCCAGCAGTTTAAGGGTTCCGCCCCGCCAGTACTTC. As protein: CASSLRVPPRQYF.

The genes are TRBV11-2 and TRBJ2-1; D unresolved. V lost 3 bases to trimming and J lost 0 bases, with 12 bases between them. The CDR3 covers 16 residues. Germline V lookup: CDR1 SGHAT, CDR2 FQNNGV. CDR3 bases: TGTGCCAGCAGCTTCGGGTTCACCCACTCCTACAATGAGCAGTTCTTC. Protein sequence: CASSFGFTHSYNEQFF.

V gene TRBV12-3 or TRBV12-4 combines with J gene TRBJ1-3; D remains unclear. There are 14 residues in the CDR3. V lost 5 bases to trimming and J lost 0 bases, with 8 bases between them. The DNA of the CDR3 is TGTGCCAGCAGTGAAGGGAACTCTGGAAACACCATATATTTT. Its protein product is CASSEGNSGNTIYF.

In this sample, this clonotype turned up once. The junction departs from germline at one end; a sequencing error may be responsible. The chain couples TRBV5-1 to TRBJ1-6; the D gene is possibly TRBD1 (6 bases). Germline V gene lookup returns CDR1 SGHRS and CDR2 YFSETQ. The CDR3 has 15 amino acids. CDR3 DNA sequence: TGCGCCAGCAGCTTGGATGGGACACCTAATTCACCCCTTCACTTT. This codes for CASSLDGTPNSPLHF.

This rearrangement joins TRBV18 to TRBJ1-2; 8 positions agree with TRBD1. V was pared by 3 bases and J by 5 bases, with 8 bases of the junction left unmatched. This CDR3 is built from 15 residues. Per germline, CDR1 KGHSH and CDR2 LQKENI. The CDR3 bases are TGTGCCAGCTCACCCCGGGCAGGGGGCCGGTATGGCTACACCTTC. Encoded protein: CASSPRAGGRYGYTF.

This clonotype was seen a few times. The chain is built from TRBV5-1 and TRBJ1-4; D gene uncertain. The CDR3 is made up of 17 amino acids. The V end was cut by 1 base, the J end by 8 bases, with 21 bases between. CDR1 SGHRS and CDR2 YFSETQ come from the germline V gene. The CDR3 sequence: CASSLTQTPTGREKLFF. The CDR3 region has the DNA TGCGCCAGCAGCTTGACCCAGACCCCTACTGGGAGGGAAAAACTGTTTTTT.

The gene calls are TRBV28 and TRBJ2-3; tentative D call: TRBD1 (6 bases). CDR1 and CDR2 from the germline V gene are MDHEN and SYDVKM. The CDR3 contains 17 residues. Trimming took 4 bases from V and 1 from J, leaving 18 bases between them. The CDR3 sequence: CASSSGVRDPRTDTQYF. The DNA for the CDR3 is TGTGCCAGCAGTTCAGGGGTAAGGGACCCTCGCACAGATACGCAGTATTTT.

The chain recombines TRBV5-1 with TRBJ1-2; TRBD1 matches 7 bases. V lost 1 base and J lost 2; bases outside the gene matches: 5. CDR1 SGHRS and CDR2 YFSETQ come from the germline V gene. The CDR3 consists of 15 residues. This CDR3 reads CASSLYRGGNYGYTF. CDR3 in DNA: TGCGCCAGCAGCTTGTACAGGGGAGGGAACTATGGCTACACCTTC.

The rearrangement joins TRBV12-3 or TRBV12-4 to TRBJ1-6; D is uncertain. The V end was cut by 1 base, the J end by 4 bases, with 17 bases between. The CDR3 consists of 18 residues. Written as DNA, the CDR3 is TGTGCCAGCAGTTTAGATGTGCCGGGGTGGCCTTATAATTCACCCCTCCACTTT. It codes for CASSLDVPGWPYNSPLHF.

This clonotype was seen more than once but under ten times. The rearrangement links TRBV10-3 to TRBJ1-6, with D tentatively TRBD1 (5 bases). Deletions cut 4 bases from V and 13 bases from J, with 14 bases between. CDR1 and CDR2 (germline): ENHRY, SYGVKD. The length of the CDR3 is 13 residues. This chain's CDR3 is CAISAGPPTPLHF. CDR3 bases: TGTGCCATCAGTGCGGGACCGCCGACCCCCCTCCACTTT.

The J gene is TRBJ1-1, the V gene TRBV29-1, with D unresolved. This CDR3 is 13 amino acids long. V was cut by 4 bases and J by 0 bases, with 9 bases left in between. CDR1 and CDR2 from the germline V gene are SQVTM and ANQGSEA. CDR3 in amino acids: CSVARQVNTEAFF. The CDR3 region has the DNA TGCAGCGTTGCTCGGCAGGTGAACACTGAAGCTTTCTTT. Complete variable domain (other parts from reference TRBV29-1 and TRBJ1-1): SAVISQKPSRDICQRGTSLTIQCQVDSQVTMMFWYRQQPGQSLTLIATANQGSEATYESGFVIDKFPISRPNLTFSTLTVSNMSPEDSSIYLCSVARQVNTEAFFGQGTRLTVV.

This rearrangement joins TRBV5-1 to TRBJ1-1; no clear D gene. The CDR3 spans 13 residues. From germline, CDR1 is SGHRS and CDR2 YFSETQ. Trimming stripped 5 bases from V and 6 bases from J, with 14 bases between. Here the CDR3 DNA reads TGCGCCAGCAGTCCCCGGGGAGCCGCTGAAGCTTTCTTT. Translation: CASSPRGAAEAFF.

V usage is TRBV14 and J usage is TRBJ1-1, with a tentative D call TRBD1 (6 bases). The CDR3 covers 12 residues. V lost 6 bases, J lost 6 bases, and 11 bases lay in between. Germline V gene sequence: CDR1 SGHDN, CDR2 FVKESK. CDR3 amino acids: CASRQGSAEAFF. The CDR3 nucleotides read TGTGCCAGCAGACAGGGAAGTGCTGAAGCTTTCTTT.

This clonotype was found a few times. The chain uses TRBV3-1 and TRBJ1-2; no reliable D call. The V gene's germline CDR1 is LGHDT and CDR2 YNNKEL (reference sequence). The CDR3 runs to 14 residues. Trimming removed 2 bases from V and 8 bases from J, with 15 bases in between. The CDR3 DNA sequence: TGTGCCAGCAGCCAAAGTGGGATGTCTGGGGGCTACACCTTC. This encodes CASSQSGMSGGYTF.

This sequence joins TRBV7-9 and TRBJ1-2, with D unclear. CDR1 is SEHNR, CDR2 FQNEAQ, per germline (reference sequence). The V and J ends lost 1 base and 6 bases respectively, with 9 bases between them. The length of the CDR3 is 13 residues. CDR3 nucleotides: TGTGCCAGCAGCTTAGGACTTACGAATGGCTACACCTTC. Amino acid sequence: CASSLGLTNGYTF.

The V gene is TRBV9, the J gene TRBJ1-1, with D possibly TRBD1 on 6 matching bases. The germline V and J ends were trimmed by 4 bases and 0 bases, with 13 bases remaining between them. CDR3 length: 15 residues. Germline CDR1 and CDR2: SGDLS and YYNGEE. The CDR3 bases are TGTGCCAGCAGCCCCAGTGGACAGCTGAACACTGAAGCTTTCTTT. It codes for CASSPSGQLNTEAFF.

Only a few counts were recorded for this clonotype. The rearrangement uses TRBV12-3 or TRBV12-4 and TRBJ1-6; no reliable D call. CDR3 length: 16 residues. V dropped 1 base and J dropped 5 bases, with 12 bases sitting between them. The CDR3 sequence: CASSLGPNLNNSPLHF. Written as DNA, the CDR3 is TGTGCCAGCAGTTTAGGCCCCAACCTGAATAATTCACCCCTCCACTTT.

This clonotype appeared a few times. This rearrangement joins TRBV5-1 to TRBJ2-5; D may be TRBD1 (5 bases). The V gene lost 4 bases and the J gene lost 2 bases, with 15 bases spanning the gap. In germline, CDR1 is SGHRS, CDR2 YFSETQ. The CDR3 extends over 15 amino acids. The CDR3 is CASSGSWTLQETQYF. In DNA, the CDR3 is TGCGCCAGCAGCGGTAGTTGGACACTACAAGAGACCCAGTACTTC.

The J gene is TRBJ1-1, the V gene TRBV10-3, with D perhaps TRBD1 (5 bases). Germline V gene lookup returns CDR1 ENHRY and CDR2 SYGVKD. The V end was cut by 5 bases, the J end by 5 bases, with 12 bases between. The CDR3 contains 13 residues. In nucleotides, the CDR3 is TGTGCCATCAGTCCCAGGGAGGAGACTGAAGCTTTCTTT. It yields the protein CAISPREETEAFF.

The chain has TRBV28 and TRBJ1-1; D perhaps matches TRBD1 (5 bases). V lost 8 bases and J 1 base, leaving 11 bases between the germline ends. The CDR3 covers 13 residues. Germline V CDR1 and CDR2: MDHEN, SYDVKM. The CDR3 region has the DNA TGTGCCAGCCGCCTTAGGGGGAACACTGAAGCTTTCTTT. Its protein product is CASRLRGNTEAFF.

This clonotype was seen only a few times. This chain joins TRBV9 and TRBJ1-4; perhaps TRBD1 as D (6 bases). Germline V gene data show CDR1 as SGDLS and CDR2 as YYNGEE. V shed 4 bases and J shed 0 bases, with 19 bases lying between them. The CDR3 length is 18 residues. The CDR3 nucleotides read TGTGCCAGCAGCCTTTCCGCAGGGGACCAGGCAACTAATGAAAAACTGTTTTTT. Encoded protein: CASSLSAGDQATNEKLFF.

This clonotype was counted between two and nine times. The chain joins TRBV10-3 to TRBJ1-5; no definite D call. Germline lookup yields CDR1 ENHRY and CDR2 SYGVKD. CDR3 length: 15 residues. Trimming took 3 bases from V and 4 from J, leaving 13 bases between them. Written as DNA, the CDR3 is TGTGCCATCAGTGACCGGCCAGCCGGGAATCAGCCCCAGCATTTT. This gives the protein CAISDRPAGNQPQHF.